The rows below give T cell receptor beta chains drawn from one sample of a study of technical replicates of blood from four donors. Only in-frame clones appear in the TCRdb table, and some are missing; sequencing was by immunoSEQ multiplex PCR. Counted here are roughly 79,000 clones, nearly 97% occurring once; the ten biggest clones make up roughly 0.37%. The sample taken for sequencing was T cells isolated from PBMCs. These receptors were obtained from a human donor in good health. The CDR3 runs from the conserved cysteine through the conserved F or W. Fields, in order: D gene, J gene, clone size, V gene, CDR3 protein, CDR3 DNA. The D gene is left open where the match is weak. Clone sizes are given selectively: once, few, many, or a class where the clone is expanded.

>TRBD2|TRBJ2-5|.|TRBV28
CASHPLGSGRVGETQYF
TGTGCCAGCCACCCCCTCGGTAGCGGGAGGGTAGGGGAGACCCAGTACTTC
>TRBD2|TRBJ2-3|.|TRBV9
CASSATPLAATDTQYF
TGTGCCAGCAGCGCGACACCACTAGCGGCCACAGATACGCAGTATTTT
>TRBD1|TRBJ2-3|.|TRBV11-2
CASSPSRQGTQYF
TGTGCCAGCAGCCCAAGTCGACAGGGGACGCAGTATTTT
>TRBD2|TRBJ2-2|.|TRBV9
CASSPRLAGLNTGELFF
TGTGCCAGCAGCCCGCGGCTAGCGGGCTTGAACACCGGGGAGCTGTTTTTT
>TRBD1|TRBJ1-2|.|TRBV28
CASSFTGEHYGYTF
TGTGCCAGCAGTTTTACAGGGGAACACTATGGCTACACCTTC
>TRBD2|TRBJ2-7|.|TRBV14
CASSQVYGRAYEQYF
TGTGCCAGCAGCCAAGTGTACGGGAGGGCTTACGAGCAGTACTTC
>TRBD2|TRBJ2-5|.|TRBV18
CASSLTSGRYQETQYF
TGTGCCAGCTCGCTCACTAGCGGGAGGTACCAAGAGACCCAGTACTTC
>.|TRBJ1-2|.|TRBV6-1
CASPGLVEGYGYTF
TGTGCCAGCCCGGGATTAGTAGAAGGCTATGGCTACACCTTC
>.|TRBJ1-1|.|TRBV20-1
CSARDGGQAFF
TGCAGTGCTAGAGACGGCGGGCAAGCTTTCTTT
>.|TRBJ2-2|.|TRBV10-1
CASSEWGLDTGELFF
TGCGCCAGCAGTGAGTGGGGGCTGGACACCGGGGAGCTGTTTTTT
>.|TRBJ2-7|.|TRBV28
CASSLLAGILGYEQYF
TGTGCCAGCAGTTTATTGGCGGGAATTTTAGGGTACGAGCAGTACTTC
>.|TRBJ1-1|few|TRBV7-9
CAIFLSKRTEAFF
TGTGCCATTTTTCTCAGCAAGCGCACTGAAGCTTTCTTT
>.|TRBJ1-1|.|TRBV9
CASSVGVRVGMNTEAFF
TGTGCCAGCAGCGTAGGAGTCCGGGTAGGTATGAACACTGAAGCTTTCTTT
>.|TRBJ2-2|.|TRBV28
CASSPPGLRRGELFF
TGTGCCAGCAGTCCGCCGGGACTCCGGAGGGGGGAGCTGTTTTTT
>TRBD1|TRBJ2-3|.|TRBV7-6
CASSYTGTGIVEATQYF
TGTGCCAGCAGCTACACCGGGACAGGGATCGTAGAGGCGACGCAGTATTTT
>.|TRBJ1-5|.|TRBV2
CASSPRGGGQPQHF
TGTGCCAGCAGCCCCCGGGGAGGGGGTCAGCCCCAGCATTTT